Below, 29 T cell receptor beta chains from the same sample are listed, as sequenced in a study of blood T cell repertoires in COVID-19. Method: immunoSEQ multiplex PCR; TCRdb's copy keeps in-frame clones and lacks some. The data contain fewer than 200,000 clones, roughly 73% of them singletons. Sequenced: peripheral blood. The receptors originated from a man aged 70-80 years with acute or convalescent COVID-19.

The chain has TRBV11-1 and TRBJ2-7; 10 nucleotides match TRBD2. Germline V gene data show CDR1 as SGHAT and CDR2 as FQDESV (reference sequence). J was trimmed by 5 bases and V by 4 bases; bases with no gene match: 5. The CDR3 spans 14 residues. In DNA form, the CDR3 reads TGTGCCAGCAGCTCCTCTAGCGGGAGCAACGAGCAGTACTTC. This sequence encodes CASSSSSGSNEQYF.

The CDR3 here is CASSSTGGAYNTEAFF. CDR3 DNA: TGCGCCAGCAGCTCGACAGGGGGCGCCTACAACACTGAAGCTTTCTTT. This chain links TRBV5-1 with TRBJ1-1, with 10 bases matching TRBD1. The CDR3 spans 16 residues. Germline trimming cut 3 bases from V and 2 bases from J; bases unmatched to any gene: 7. Germline V lookup: CDR1 SGHRS, CDR2 YFSETQ.

V usage is TRBV5-1 and J usage is TRBJ2-1, with 9 bases lining up with TRBD2. CDR3 size: 15 residues. Germline V gives CDR1 SGHRS, CDR2 YFSETQ. V was clipped by 3 bases and J by 7 bases; unmatched bases: 8. For the CDR3, the DNA is TGCGCCAGCAGCTCCCCCCTAGCGGGGTCAAATGAGCAGTTCTTC. Translation gives CASSSPLAGSNEQFF.

The rearrangement links TRBV7-9 to TRBJ1-6; possible D gene TRBD1, 5 bases. Trimming stripped 6 bases from V and 7 bases from J, with 19 bases between. CDR3 size: 16 residues. CDR1 and CDR2 from the germline V gene are SEHNR and FQNEAQ (reference sequence). The CDR3 loop is CASRPSGGSDNSPLHF. CDR3 coding DNA: TGTGCCAGCAGACCATCCGGGGGGTCAGACAATTCACCCCTCCACTTT.

This clone occurred a few times. In DNA, the CDR3 is TGCGCCAGCAGTCATGGGGGGAGAAACACTGAAGCTTTCTTT. This encodes CASSHGGRNTEAFF. J is TRBJ1-1 and V is TRBV4-1; weak D call: TRBD1 (5 bases). This CDR3 contains 14 residues. Trimming removed 6 bases at V and 2 bases at J, with 13 bases between. Germline V lookup: CDR1 MGHRA, CDR2 YSYEKL.

The chain couples TRBV10-1 to TRBJ2-3; 9 bases line up with TRBD2. The V and J ends lost 5 bases and 6 bases, in that order; junction bases with no gene match: 6. The CDR3 loop spans 14 amino acids. Germline assignment: CDR1 WNHNN and CDR2 SYGVQD (reference sequence). In DNA, the CDR3 is TGCGCCAGCAGTCGGGAGCGGGGGGTTGATACGCAGTATTTT. Its translation is CASSRERGVDTQYF.

The CDR3 coding sequence is TGCGCCAGCTCCTTCCAGGGGACGTTCAACTATGGCTACACCTTC. Its translation: CASSFQGTFNYGYTF. The rearrangement joins TRBV5-1 to TRBJ1-2; a possible D gene is TRBD1 (6 bases). This CDR3 is built from 15 residues. Germline V CDR1 and CDR2: SGHRS, YFSETQ. The V and J ends lost 7 bases and 2 bases respectively, with 18 bases between them.

The chain recombines TRBV27 with TRBJ2-2, with TRBD2 identical over 10 bases. The CDR3 contains 20 residues. Germline V gives CDR1 MNHEY, CDR2 SMNVEV (reference sequence). V was clipped by 3 bases and J by 0 bases; unmatched bases: 13. The DNA of the CDR3 is TGTGCCAGCAGTTTCTTTCCCCCTTCTAGCGGGGGTGCGAACACCGGGGAGCTGTTTTTT. Residues: CASSFFPPSSGGANTGELFF.

The CDR3 protein is CASSPATGVVGYNEQFF. CDR3 DNA: TGTGCCAGCAGCCCTGCTACAGGGGTGGTCGGATACAATGAGCAGTTCTTC. The rearrangement links TRBV5-4 to TRBJ2-1, with 7 bases matching TRBD1. The CDR3 extends over 17 amino acids. Germline V lookup: CDR1 SGHNT, CDR2 YYREEE (reference sequence). V trimming: 4 bases; J trimming: 4 bases; junction bases outside the gene matches: 14.

As DNA, the CDR3 is TGTGCCAGCAGTTACTCACAACACCTAGCCAAAAACATTCAGTACTTC. Protein: CASSYSQHLAKNIQYF. This chain joins TRBV6-5 and TRBJ2-4; D is unclear. Trimming removed 0 bases from V and 0 bases from J, with 9 bases in between. The CDR3 is made up of 16 amino acids. Germline-derived CDR1 and CDR2 are MNHEY and SVGAGI.

This chain joins TRBV24-1 and TRBJ2-7, with 9 nucleotides matching TRBD1. Germline CDR1 is KGHDR and CDR2 is SFDVKD. Losses at the gene ends were 6 bases for V and 3 bases for J; bases not matched to a gene: 5. The CDR3 has 14 amino acids. The CDR3 is CATSSGQGYYEQYF. Written as DNA, the CDR3 is TGTGCCACCAGTTCAGGACAGGGGTACTACGAGCAGTACTTC.

This chain links TRBV19 with TRBJ1-4, with D possibly being TRBD1 (5 bases). Trimming left V 9 bases short and J 0 bases short, with 11 bases between. This CDR3 is 14 amino acids long. In germline, CDR1 is LNHDA, CDR2 SQIVND (reference sequence). The CDR3 loop reads CASSSTATNEKLFF. In DNA form, the CDR3 reads TGTGCCAGCAGCTCGACAGCAACTAATGAAAAACTGTTTTTT.

The chain couples TRBV7-2 to TRBJ2-2, with 12 bases identical to TRBD1. This CDR3 contains 18 residues. J was trimmed by 6 bases and V by 0 bases; bases with no gene match: 8. Germline CDR1 and CDR2: SGHTA and FQGNSA. CDR3 DNA sequence: TGTGCCAGCAGCTTAGCGCTAATGGGACAGGGGGCCCCCGGGGAGCTGTTTTTT. It translates to CASSLALMGQGAPGELFF.

The V call is TRBV11-3, the J call TRBJ2-7; a weak D match, TRBD2 (6 bases). Germline V gene data show CDR1 as SGHNT and CDR2 as YENEEA. This CDR3 contains 16 residues. Trimming left V 1 base short and J 5 bases short, with 18 bases between. CDR3 bases: TGTGCCAGCAGCTTAGCTCCCGGGAGAAGGATCGACGAGCAGTACTTC. It translates to CASSLAPGRRIDEQYF. Drawing the rest from reference TRBV11-3 and TRBJ2-7, the complete variable domain is EAGVVQSPRYKIIEKKQPVAFWCNPISGHNTLYWYLQNLGQGPELLIRYENEEAVDDSQLPKDRFSAERLKGVDSTLKIQPAELGDSAVYLCASSLAPGRRIDEQYFGPGTRLTVT.

This clone was seen a handful of times. This chain links TRBV12-3 or TRBV12-4 with TRBJ1-2; D is undetermined. The V gene lost 2 bases and the J gene lost 7 bases, with 8 bases spanning the gap. The CDR3 extends over 12 amino acids. The CDR3 region is CASSLFSGGYTF. The CDR3 DNA sequence: TGTGCCAGCAGTTTATTTTCAGGTGGCTACACCTTC.

CDR3 loop: CSVEGSDRPRLNTEAFF. The CDR3 region has the DNA TGCAGCGTTGAAGGATCGGACAGGCCGCGGTTGAACACTGAAGCTTTCTTT. The chain joins TRBV29-1 to TRBJ1-1; the match to TRBD1 covers 7 bases. Per the germline V gene, CDR1 is SQVTM and CDR2 is ANQGSEA. With V trimmed by 1 base and J by 0 bases, 11 bases remained unmatched. The CDR3 has 17 residues.

This sequence joins TRBV7-6 and TRBJ1-2, with a tentative D call TRBD1 (5 bases). The germline V gene encodes CDR1 SGHVS and CDR2 FNYEAQ. The CDR3 has 15 amino acids. Trimming cost V 5 bases and J 2 bases, with 15 bases left between them. This CDR3 reads CASSLPTGGNYGYTF. CDR3 in DNA: TGTGCCAGCAGCCTGCCGACGGGGGGAAACTATGGCTACACCTTC. Full variable domain (outside the CDR3, taken from reference TRBV7-6 and TRBJ1-2): GAGVSQSPRYKVTKRGQDVALRCDPISGHVSLYWYRQALGQGPEFLTYFNYEAQQDKSGLPNDRFSAERPEGSISTLTIQRTEQRDSAMYRCASSLPTGGNYGYTFGSGTRLTVV.

This chain connects TRBV5-4 to TRBJ1-2; D possibly corresponds to TRBD1 (5 bases). This CDR3 comprises 16 residues. The germline gives CDR1 SGHNT, CDR2 YYREEE (reference sequence). V lost 4 bases, J lost 4 bases, and 20 bases lay in between. CDR3 sequence: CASSPPNRSGFYGYTF. The CDR3 DNA reads TGTGCCAGCAGCCCACCCAACCGGTCAGGGTTCTATGGCTACACCTTC. Together with reference TRBV5-4 and TRBJ1-2, the CDR3 gives the full variable domain: ETGVTQSPTHLIKTRGQQVTLRCSSQSGHNTVSWYQQALGQGPQFIFQYYREEENGRGNFPPRFSGLQFPNYSSELNVNALELDDSALYLCASSPPNRSGFYGYTFGSGTRLTVV.

The V and J genes are TRBV15 and TRBJ1-3, with a possible D match to TRBD1 (5 bases). The V gene lost 0 bases and the J gene lost 2 bases, with 23 bases spanning the gap. The CDR3 sequence is 20 residues long. Germline CDR1 is LNHNV and CDR2 is YYDKDF (reference sequence). Here the CDR3 reads CATSRDRAGRGRRAGNTIYF. The CDR3 DNA sequence: TGTGCCACCAGCAGAGACCGCGCGGGGCGGGGAAGGCGAGCTGGAAACACCATATATTTT.

This clone was detected once. V and J are TRBV18 and TRBJ2-3; TRBD2 matches 14 bases. From germline, CDR1 is KGHSH and CDR2 LQKENI. J was trimmed by 1 base and V by 3 bases; bases with no gene match: 6. This CDR3 comprises 18 residues. The CDR3 bases are TGTGCCAGCTCACCGGGACTAGCGGGAGAGGGAGGCACAGATACGCAGTATTTT. Protein: CASSPGLAGEGGTDTQYF.

The chain has TRBV14 and TRBJ2-1, with D maybe TRBD1 (5 bases). V was clipped by 1 base and J by 2 bases, with 9 bases between them. This CDR3 spans 15 amino acids. Germline loops: CDR1 SGHDN, CDR2 FVKESK. In nucleotides, the CDR3 is TGTGCCAGCAGCCAAGGCAGGGCAACCTACAATGAGCAGTTCTTC. Protein: CASSQGRATYNEQFF.

This chain connects TRBV15 to TRBJ1-4; TRBD1 might be the D (5 bases). The V and J ends lost 0 bases and 1 base respectively, with 9 bases between them. This CDR3 comprises 16 residues. Germline CDR1 LNHNV, CDR2 YYDKDF (reference sequence). As DNA, the CDR3 is TGTGCCACCAGCAGAGATGCGGGGGTAACTAATGAAAAACTGTTTTTT. It is translated as CATSRDAGVTNEKLFF.

This chain links TRBV2 with TRBJ1-1; no clear D gene. Germline assignment: CDR1 SNHLY and CDR2 FYNNEI. The CDR3 length is 14 residues. V was trimmed by 2 bases and J by 4 bases, leaving 11 bases between them. CDR3 sequence: CASSEWEGGTEAFF. The CDR3 DNA reads TGTGCCAGCAGTGAATGGGAGGGAGGCACTGAAGCTTTCTTT.

The gene calls are TRBV20-1 and TRBJ1-1; D ambiguous. V was shortened by 3 bases and J by 1 base, with 12 bases between the two germline ends. This CDR3 has 14 amino acids. The germline gives CDR1 DFQATT, CDR2 SNEGSKA (reference sequence). Written as DNA, the CDR3 is TGCAGTGCTAGTGAGCGGGTATCGAACACTGAAGCTTTCTTT. Encoded protein: CSASERVSNTEAFF.

The chain has TRBV30 and TRBJ1-4; maybe TRBD1 (5 bases). Deletions cut 4 bases from V and 8 bases from J, with 14 bases between. The CDR3 runs to 13 residues. Germline lookup yields CDR1 GTSNPN and CDR2 SVGIG (reference sequence). The CDR3 protein is CAWTPGLEEKLFF. The CDR3 DNA reads TGTGCCTGGACTCCAGGGTTGGAGGAAAAACTGTTTTTT.

V usage is TRBV2 and J usage is TRBJ1-4, with D possibly matching TRBD1 (5 bases). CDR3 length: 15 amino acids. Per the germline V gene, CDR1 is SNHLY and CDR2 is FYNNEI. The V gene lost 5 bases and the J gene lost 2 bases, with 12 bases spanning the gap. DNA for the CDR3: TGTGCCAGCAGTCGGGGGGAACCTACTAATGAAAAACTGTTTTTT. It specifies CASSRGEPTNEKLFF.

This rearrangement joins TRBV27 to TRBJ2-4; 12 bases align to TRBD2. Germline values: CDR1 MNHEY, CDR2 SMNVEV (reference sequence). The CDR3 has 16 amino acids. Trimming removed 5 bases from V and 3 bases from J; junction bases left unmatched: 5. Here the CDR3 reads CASSQRLAGVKNIQYF. The CDR3 DNA sequence: TGTGCCAGCAGTCAGAGACTAGCGGGAGTCAAAAACATTCAGTACTTC.

CDR3 sequence reads: CASSRILATAEQFF. The CDR3 nucleotides read TGCGCCAGCAGCCGCATACTAGCTACGGCTGAGCAGTTCTTC. The gene calls are TRBV4-3 and TRBJ2-1; possibly TRBD2 for D (6 bases). Germline loops: CDR1 LGHNA, CDR2 YSLEER. The V gene lost 4 bases and the J gene lost 9 bases, with 16 bases spanning the gap. The CDR3 is made up of 14 amino acids.

The CDR3 DNA reads TGTGCCAGCAGTGAAGGCCAGTCAAGCAATCAGCCCCAGCATTTT. Its translation is CASSEGQSSNQPQHF. The J gene is TRBJ1-5, the V gene TRBV2; D remains unclear. Per the germline V gene, CDR1 is SNHLY and CDR2 is FYNNEI. This CDR3 spans 15 amino acids. Deletions cut 1 base from V and 1 base from J, with 8 bases between. The full variable domain, in which reference TRBV2 and TRBJ1-5 provide the parts outside the CDR3, is EPEVTQTPSHQVTQMGQEVILRCVPISNHLYFYWYRQILGQKVEFLVSFYNNEISEKSEIFDDQFSVERPDGSNFTLKIRSTKLEDSAMYFCASSEGQSSNQPQHFGDGTRLSIL.